This TCR beta chain was sequenced for a study of blood T cells in healthy people across ages. PCR was performed a second time for roughly 7 to 11 cycles using a sample-barcoded 5' primer and a J-beta primer mix. MiXCR, applied by TCRdb to the 5' RACE reads, yields one record per CDR3 protein. This sample has roughly 700,000 distinct CDR3 sequences; around 48% occur once, and the top ten carry under 35%. Caucasian individuals from Russia who were healthy and aged roughly 6 to 95 acted as donors. Each donor supplied approximately 10 milliliters of peripheral blood. PBMCs numbering at least 7 million were isolated per sample. Only one count was recorded for this clonotype. The CDR3 has 15 amino acids. V lost 4 bases, J lost 11 bases, and 14 bases stayed unmatched. CDR1 SGHTA and CDR2 FQGNSA come from the germline V gene.

This clonotype originated in a woman aged 60-70 years in good health. The chain carries TRBV7-2 and TRBJ2-5, with 9 nucleotides matching TRBD2. Sequencing was performed on blood. The CDR3, as DNA: TGTGCCAGCAGCTATACGACTAGCGGATACAATGAGCAGTACTTC. Amino acids: CASSYTTSGYNEQYF. The whole variable domain, remainder taken from reference TRBV7-2 and TRBJ2-5, is GAGVSQSPSNKVTEKGKDVELRCDPISGHTALYWYRQSLGQGLEFLIYFQGNSAPDKSGLPSDRFSAERTGGSVSTLTIQRTQQEDSAVYLCASSYTTSGYNEQYFGPGTRLLVL.